The 14 T cell receptor beta chains in this list originate from one sample, sequenced in a study of cytotoxic CD8 clonotypes in ibrutinib-treated CLL. Profiled with immunoSEQ multiplex PCR; TCRdb holds only in-frame clones, not every one. Of roughly 300,000 clones in the sample, approximately 76% were seen once. The material was PBMCs, obtained at disease progression, from a patient treated with ibrutinib. These receptors were obtained from a human donor with chronic lymphocytic leukemia.

Only one count was recorded for this clone. The V and J genes are TRBV27 and TRBJ2-1, with D perhaps assigned TRBD1 or TRBD2 (6 bases each). Trimming left V 5 bases short and J 3 bases short, with 17 bases between. Germline CDR1 is MNHEY and CDR2 is SMNVEV (reference sequence). The CDR3 has 16 residues. DNA of the CDR3: TGTGCCAGCAGTGGACTACGACAGGCCTTCTACAATGAGCAGTTCTTC. Translating it yields CASSGLRQAFYNEQFF.

This clone was observed once. The genes are TRBV5-6 and TRBJ2-6, with D possibly TRBD2 on 6 matching bases. The CDR3 spans 16 residues. V was clipped by 6 bases and J by 2 bases, with 15 bases between them. Germline loops: CDR1 SGHDT, CDR2 YYEEEE. CDR3 in amino acids: CASKPWRATGANVLTF. CDR3 nucleotides: TGTGCCAGCAAACCCTGGAGGGCCACTGGGGCCAACGTCCTGACTTTC.

This clone came up once. The chain recombines TRBV2 with TRBJ2-7; no definite D call. V was shortened by 8 bases and J by 3 bases, with 20 bases between the two germline ends. From germline, CDR1 is SNHLY and CDR2 FYNNEI. The CDR3 totals 15 residues. Here the CDR3 reads CASGGWLVLGYEQYF. CDR3 sequence (DNA): TGTGCCAGCGGTGGTTGGCTAGTCTTAGGCTACGAGCAGTACTTC.

This clone was picked up a small number of times. This chain joins TRBV28 and TRBJ2-4; 10 nucleotides line up with TRBD1. Trimming cost V 7 bases and J 5 bases; bases outside gene matches: 2. Germline CDR1 MDHEN, CDR2 SYDVKM. CDR3 length: 13 residues. The CDR3 here is CASIGTGENIQYF. The CDR3 DNA reads as TGTGCCAGCATCGGGACAGGGGAAAACATTCAGTACTTC.

In its sample, this clone was seen a few times. The rearrangement links TRBV7-6 to TRBJ2-7; 7 bases match TRBD1. The J segment lost 7 bases and the V segment lost 1 base, leaving 10 bases of the junction unmatched. The CDR3 loop spans 15 amino acids. Per germline, CDR1 SGHVS and CDR2 FNYEAQ. The CDR3 bases are TGTGCCAGCAGCTTAGACGACAGGGCCTTTGGGGAGCAGTACTTC. Translating it yields CASSLDDRAFGEQYF.

The V call is TRBV6-4, the J call TRBJ2-4; D perhaps matches TRBD1 (6 bases). The V gene lost 3 bases and the J gene lost 0 bases, with 12 bases spanning the gap. Per germline, CDR1 MRHNA and CDR2 SNTAGT. This CDR3 has 16 residues. CDR3 sequence reads: CASSEFDRLAKNIQYF. The CDR3 DNA is TGTGCCAGCAGTGAATTTGACAGGCTAGCCAAAAACATTCAGTACTTC.

This clone has ten or more counts. CDR3 sequence: CAITSGRGSYEQYF. CDR3 nucleotide sequence: TGTGCCATCACTAGCGGGAGAGGGTCCTACGAGCAGTACTTC. V gene TRBV10-3 combines with J gene TRBJ2-7; 10 bases line up with TRBD2. CDR1 is ENHRY and CDR2 is SYGVKD in the germline V gene. This CDR3 has 14 amino acids. The junction had 4 bases not matched to a gene; V was cut back by 7 bases and J by 1 base.

This chain joins TRBV5-1 and TRBJ1-1; D perhaps matches TRBD1 (5 bases). The CDR3 contains 15 residues. V was pared by 0 bases and J by 1 base, with 10 bases between. Germline V lookup: CDR1 SGHRS, CDR2 YFSETQ. CDR3 residues: CASSLGAGTNTEAFF. The DNA of the CDR3 is TGCGCCAGCAGCTTGGGGGCAGGGACGAACACTGAAGCTTTCTTT.

The rearrangement uses TRBV28 and TRBJ1-1, with no clear D. This CDR3 is 11 amino acids long. Germline V gene sequence: CDR1 MDHEN, CDR2 SYDVKM. Trimming removed 2 bases from V and 7 bases from J, with 5 bases in between. CDR3: CASSLPGEAFF. The CDR3, as DNA: TGTGCCAGCAGTTTACCGGGTGAAGCTTTCTTT.

V and J are TRBV6-6 and TRBJ2-4; D is unclear. This CDR3 is 14 amino acids long. Germline V CDR1 and CDR2: MNHNY, SVGAGI (reference sequence). The V and J ends lost 6 bases and 3 bases respectively, with 12 bases between them. CDR3 region: CASSRPEDKNIQYF. The CDR3, as DNA: TGTGCCAGCAGCCGACCCGAGGACAAAAACATTCAGTACTTC.

In nucleotides, the CDR3 is TGTGCCAGCAGCCGAGGGGAGACCCAGTACTTC. Translation gives CASSRGETQYF. This rearrangement joins TRBV5-6 to TRBJ2-5, with TRBD2 as a possible D gene (5 bases). V was cut by 4 bases and J by 5 bases, with 6 bases left in between. This CDR3 comprises 11 residues. Germline CDR1 is SGHDT and CDR2 is YYEEEE.

V and J are TRBV7-2 and TRBJ2-7, with 10 nucleotides matching TRBD1. V lost 6 bases to trimming and J lost 1 base; unmatched junction nucleotides: 6. Germline CDR1 SGHTA, CDR2 FQGNSA. CDR3 length: 15 residues. CDR3 amino acids: CASRGQGRPSYEQYF. The DNA for the CDR3 is TGTGCCAGCAGGGGACAGGGGCGGCCGTCCTACGAGCAGTACTTC. The whole variable domain, remainder taken from reference TRBV7-2 and TRBJ2-7, is GAGVSQSPSNKVTEKGKDVELRCDPISGHTALYWYRQSLGQGLEFLIYFQGNSAPDKSGLPSDRFSAERTGGSVSTLTIQRTQQEDSAVYLCASRGQGRPSYEQYFGPGTRLTVT.

The chain employs TRBV7-7 and TRBJ2-2; tentatively, D is TRBD2 (5 bases). V gave up 2 bases and J gave up 1 base, with 8 bases separating them. Germline V gene data show CDR1 as SSHAT and CDR2 as FNYEAQ (reference sequence). The CDR3 has 15 residues. The CDR3 DNA sequence: TGTGCCAGCAGCTTATCCGGGGTGAACACCGGGGAGCTGTTTTTT. It translates to CASSLSGVNTGELFF.

V is TRBV2 and J is TRBJ1-2, with no clear D. The CDR3 runs 16 residues. With 2 bases removed from V and 8 bases from J, the gap between germline ends came to 21 bases. Germline CDR1 reads SNHLY; CDR2 reads FYNNEI. This CDR3 reads CASSEFLSARTDGYTF. CDR3 DNA sequence: TGTGCCAGCAGTGAATTTCTTTCCGCGCGGACTGACGGCTACACCTTC. The entire variable domain, with the rest obtained from reference TRBV2 and TRBJ1-2, is as follows: EPEVTQTPSHQVTQMGQEVILRCVPISNHLYFYWYRQILGQKVEFLVSFYNNEISEKSEIFDDQFSVERPDGSNFTLKIRSTKLEDSAMYFCASSEFLSARTDGYTFGSGTRLTVV.